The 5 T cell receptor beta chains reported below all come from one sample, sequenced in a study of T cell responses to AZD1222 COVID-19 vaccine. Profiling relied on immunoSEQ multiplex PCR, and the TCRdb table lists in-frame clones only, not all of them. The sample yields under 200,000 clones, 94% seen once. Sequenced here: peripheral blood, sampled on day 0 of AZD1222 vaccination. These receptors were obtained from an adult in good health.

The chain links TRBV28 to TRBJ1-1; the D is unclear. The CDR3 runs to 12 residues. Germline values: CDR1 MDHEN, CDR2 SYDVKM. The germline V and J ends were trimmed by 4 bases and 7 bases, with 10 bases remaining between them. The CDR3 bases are TGTGCCAGCAGTTCGCCCTCCGTTGAAGCTTTCTTT. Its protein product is CASSSPSVEAFF.

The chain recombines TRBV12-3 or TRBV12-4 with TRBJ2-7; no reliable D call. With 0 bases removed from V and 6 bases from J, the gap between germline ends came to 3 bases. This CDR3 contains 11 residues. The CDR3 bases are TGTGCCAGCAGTTTAGCACTCGAGCAGTACTTC. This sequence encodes CASSLALEQYF.

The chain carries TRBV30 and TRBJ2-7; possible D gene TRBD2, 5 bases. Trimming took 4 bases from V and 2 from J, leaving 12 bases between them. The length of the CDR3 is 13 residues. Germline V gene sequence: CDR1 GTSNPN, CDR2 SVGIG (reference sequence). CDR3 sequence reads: CAWNLGSTYEQYF. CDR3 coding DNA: TGTGCCTGGAATTTAGGGAGTACCTACGAGCAGTACTTC.

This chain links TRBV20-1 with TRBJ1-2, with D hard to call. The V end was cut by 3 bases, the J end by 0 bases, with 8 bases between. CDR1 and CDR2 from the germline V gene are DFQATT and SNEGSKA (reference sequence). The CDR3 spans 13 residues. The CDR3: CSASDGANYGYTF. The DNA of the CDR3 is TGCAGTGCTAGTGATGGAGCTAACTATGGCTACACCTTC.

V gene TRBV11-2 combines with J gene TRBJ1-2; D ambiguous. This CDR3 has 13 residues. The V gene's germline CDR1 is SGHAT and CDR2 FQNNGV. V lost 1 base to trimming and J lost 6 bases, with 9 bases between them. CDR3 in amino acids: CASSLGAENGYTF. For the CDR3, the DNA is TGTGCCAGCAGCTTAGGGGCAGAGAATGGCTACACCTTC.